Each of the 10 T cell receptor beta chains below was sequenced from the same sample in a study of CD8+CD57+ T cells in acquired aplastic anemia. The template for TCR beta VDJ and CDR3 sequence profiling was genomic DNA. TCRdb reanalysed the reads using MiXCR and keeps one entry per CDR3 protein. The table includes approximately 220,000 distinct CDR3 sequences, 45% to 50% detected once. It was patients with CD8+CD57+ cell expansion by flow cytometry who were chosen for sequencing. The specimen was sorted CD4+, CD8+, or CD8+CD57+ T cells (not recorded which) from PBMCs. All receptors come from a human donor with aplastic anemia.

This chain joins TRBV5-1 and TRBJ2-3; a weak D match, TRBD2 (5 bases). Germline V gene sequence: CDR1 SGHRS, CDR2 YFSETQ. The length of the CDR3 is 13 residues. Between the trimmed V and J ends, which lost 1 base and 5 bases, there was a span of 8 bases. The CDR3 sequence: CASSLRGGDTQYF. CDR3 DNA sequence: TGCGCCAGCAGCTTGCGGGGTGGAGATACGCAGTATTTT.

This clonotype was found many times. The V call is TRBV7-9, the J call TRBJ2-5, with D possibly being TRBD1 or TRBD2 (7 bases each). The CDR3 totals 16 residues. Per the germline V gene, CDR1 is SEHNR and CDR2 is FQNEAQ (reference sequence). The V and J ends lost 6 bases and 5 bases respectively, with 22 bases between them. CDR3 coding DNA: TGTGCCAGCAGTTCATCCGCAGGGGGGGCCAGGGAGACCCAGTACTTC. This gives the protein CASSSSAGGARETQYF.

This clonotype was seen repeatedly, ten times or more. The gene calls are TRBV7-9 and TRBJ2-5; D unclear. The V end lost 11 bases, the J end lost 4 bases, and 14 bases lay between the germline ends. The CDR3 has 12 residues. Germline CDR1 reads SEHNR; CDR2 reads FQNEAQ (reference sequence). The CDR3 here is CAAYSSSETQYF. The CDR3 bases are TGTGCCGCCTACTCGAGTTCAGAGACCCAGTACTTC.

This clonotype was found a few times. The V and J genes are TRBV9 and TRBJ1-2; D is uncertain. Trimming removed 4 bases from V and 2 bases from J, with 12 bases in between. Germline V gene data show CDR1 as SGDLS and CDR2 as YYNGEE. This CDR3 region has 14 residues. Written as DNA, the CDR3 is TGTGCCAGCAGCTCTCAATGGGTCAACTATGGCTACACCTTC. This translates into CASSSQWVNYGYTF.

The chain couples TRBV7-2 to TRBJ2-7, with D maybe TRBD1 (5 bases). The CDR3 runs to 13 residues. CDR1 SGHTA and CDR2 FQGNSA come from the germline V gene. With 1 base removed from V and 3 bases from J, the gap between germline ends came to 7 bases. This CDR3 is CASSLEQVYEQYF. The CDR3 bases are TGTGCCAGCAGCTTAGAACAGGTCTACGAGCAGTACTTC.

This clonotype occurred many times. This rearrangement joins TRBV20-1 to TRBJ2-7; tentative D call: TRBD2 (6 bases). V shed 3 bases and J shed 3 bases, with 12 bases lying between them. Germline CDR1 DFQATT, CDR2 SNEGSKA (reference sequence). CDR3 length: 13 residues. CDR3: CSASILGGYEQYF. In nucleotides, the CDR3 is TGCAGTGCTAGTATTCTGGGGGGCTACGAGCAGTACTTC.

The rearrangement links TRBV19 to TRBJ1-5, with TRBD1 matching 7 bases. The CDR3 is 16 amino acids. Trimming took 6 bases from V and 0 from J; bases not matched to a gene: 8. Germline V gene data show CDR1 as LNHDA and CDR2 as SQIVND (reference sequence). CDR3 coding DNA: TGTGCCAGTAGAACAACGGGACAGAGTAGCAATCAGCCCCAGCATTTT. This codes for CASRTTGQSSNQPQHF.

The genes are TRBV28 and TRBJ2-1; D remains ambiguous. This CDR3 has 13 residues. Trimming cost V 4 bases and J 7 bases, with 11 bases left between them. Looked up from germline, CDR1 is MDHEN and CDR2 is SYDVKM. The CDR3 nucleotides read TGTGCCAGCAGTTCGCAAGGGTGGAATGAGCAGTTCTTC. Translating gives CASSSQGWNEQFF.

This clonotype was found many times. This rearrangement joins TRBV5-1 to TRBJ1-6; 12 bases are a match to TRBD1. V gave up 0 bases and J gave up 5 bases; unmatched junction bases: 6. Germline CDR1 SGHRS, CDR2 YFSETQ. The CDR3 totals 18 residues. The CDR3, as DNA: TGCGCCAGCAGCTTGGGGGGGACAGGGGGCCCAGATAATTCACCCCTCCACTTT. Its protein product is CASSLGGTGGPDNSPLHF.

Details on this clonotype: The junction departs from the called germline gene at one end, perhaps through a read error. This chain uses TRBV5-1 with TRBJ1-2, with 12 bases identical to TRBD1. CDR3 length: 16 amino acids. The germline CDR1 and CDR2 sequences are SGHRS and YFSETQ. The CDR3 region is CVSSRPGQGAGYGYTF. DNA for the CDR3: TGTGTCAGCAGCAGACCGGGACAGGGGGCCGGCTATGGCTACACCTTC.